This T cell receptor beta chain originates from a study of T-cell reconstitution after alpha-beta-depleted transplantation in children. Overall study findings and caveats: A year post-transplant, T-cell counts and diversity derived mostly from newly produced T cells. Surviving recipient T cells and thymic progenitors accounted for the high day-60 TCRbeta diversity observed in some patients. It was reported that alpha-beta T cells came from several hundred expanded graft clones (about two months after transplant).

Only a few counts were recorded for this clonotype. Its antigen is not known. Preparing the TCRbeta library involved the use of unique molecular identifiers. TCRdb processed the PCR reads anew with MiXCR; each CDR3 protein has one entry. The sample lists approximately 150,000 distinct CDR3 sequences; about 8.8% were seen once. CDR1 and CDR2 (germline): SGHRS, YFSETQ. Trimming took 0 bases from V and 6 from J; bases not matched to a gene: 5. The CDR3 loop spans 14 amino acids. V is TRBV5-1 and J is TRBJ2-7; 8 nucleotides line up with TRBD1. The material sequenced was PBMCs, mostly from graft donor cells, taken 180 days after TCRalphabeta/CD19-depleted stem cell transplant. This receptor was identified in a female patient between 2 and 15 years old who had a stem cell transplant for congenital amegakaryocytic thrombocytopenia, so the T cells may come from the graft donor. This CDR3 is CASSLGHRGTEQYF. The CDR3 DNA sequence: TGCGCCAGCAGCTTGGGTCACAGGGGGACCGAGCAGTACTTC.